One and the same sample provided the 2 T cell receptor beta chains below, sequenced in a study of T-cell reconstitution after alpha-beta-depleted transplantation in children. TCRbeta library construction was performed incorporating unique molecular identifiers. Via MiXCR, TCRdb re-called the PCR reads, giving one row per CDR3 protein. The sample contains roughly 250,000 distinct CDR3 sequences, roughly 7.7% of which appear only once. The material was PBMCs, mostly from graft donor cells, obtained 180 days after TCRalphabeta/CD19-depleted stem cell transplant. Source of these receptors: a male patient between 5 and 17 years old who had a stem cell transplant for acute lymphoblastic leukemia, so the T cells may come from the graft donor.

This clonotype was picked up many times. CDR3 protein: CSAVEGEGGTDTQYF. CDR3 DNA sequence: TGCAGTGCCGTGGAGGGGGAAGGGGGCACAGATACGCAGTATTTT. The chain uses TRBV20-1 and TRBJ2-3; perhaps D is TRBD1 or TRBD2 (6 bases each). This CDR3 has 15 residues. CDR1 and CDR2 (germline): DFQATT, SNEGSKA (reference sequence). V dropped 6 bases and J dropped 1 base, with 17 bases sitting between them.

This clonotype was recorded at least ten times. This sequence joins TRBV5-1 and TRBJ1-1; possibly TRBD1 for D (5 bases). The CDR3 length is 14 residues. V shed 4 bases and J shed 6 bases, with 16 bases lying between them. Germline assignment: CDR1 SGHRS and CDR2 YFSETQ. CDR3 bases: TGCGCCAGCAGCACCGAAGGGGTAGGGGCTGAAGCTTTCTTT. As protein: CASSTEGVGAEAFF. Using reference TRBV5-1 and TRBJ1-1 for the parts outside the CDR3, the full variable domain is KAGVTQTPRYLIKTRGQQVTLSCSPISGHRSVSWYQQTPGQGLQFLFEYFSETQRNKGNFPGRFSGRQFSNSRSEMNVSTLELGDSALYLCASSTEGVGAEAFFGQGTRLTVV.